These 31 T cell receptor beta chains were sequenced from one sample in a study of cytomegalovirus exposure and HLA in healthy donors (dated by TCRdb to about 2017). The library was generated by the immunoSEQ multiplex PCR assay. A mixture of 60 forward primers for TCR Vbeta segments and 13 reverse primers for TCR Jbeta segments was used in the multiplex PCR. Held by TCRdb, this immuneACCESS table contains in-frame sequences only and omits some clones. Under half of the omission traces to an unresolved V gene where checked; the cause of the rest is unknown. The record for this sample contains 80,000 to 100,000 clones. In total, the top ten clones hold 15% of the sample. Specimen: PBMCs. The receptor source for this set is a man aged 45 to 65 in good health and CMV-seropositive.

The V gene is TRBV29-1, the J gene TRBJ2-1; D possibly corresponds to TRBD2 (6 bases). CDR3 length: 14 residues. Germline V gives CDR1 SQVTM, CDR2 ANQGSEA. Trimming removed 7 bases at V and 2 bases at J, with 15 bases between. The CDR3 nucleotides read TGCAGCGGTAACCTAGCGCAGACCTACAATGAGCAGTTCTTC. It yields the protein CSGNLAQTYNEQFF.

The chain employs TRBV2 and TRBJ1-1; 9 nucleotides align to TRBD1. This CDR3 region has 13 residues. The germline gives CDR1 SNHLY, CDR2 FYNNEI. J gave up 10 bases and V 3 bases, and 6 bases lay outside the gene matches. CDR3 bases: TGTGCCAGCAGTGAGTGGGACAGGGCGGGAGCTTTCTTT. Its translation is CASSEWDRAGAFF. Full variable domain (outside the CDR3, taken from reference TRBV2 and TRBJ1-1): EPEVTQTPSHQVTQMGQEVILRCVPISNHLYFYWYRQILGQKVEFLVSFYNNEISEKSEIFDDQFSVERPDGSNFTLKIRSTKLEDSAMYFCASSEWDRAGAFFGQGTRLTVV.

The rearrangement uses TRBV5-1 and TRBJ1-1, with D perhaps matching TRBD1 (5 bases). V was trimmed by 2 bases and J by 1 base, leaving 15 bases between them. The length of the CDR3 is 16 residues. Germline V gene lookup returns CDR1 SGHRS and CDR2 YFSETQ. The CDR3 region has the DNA TGCGCCAGCAGCTTCTCGGTTTGGGACTCGAACACTGAAGCTTTCTTT. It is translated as CASSFSVWDSNTEAFF.

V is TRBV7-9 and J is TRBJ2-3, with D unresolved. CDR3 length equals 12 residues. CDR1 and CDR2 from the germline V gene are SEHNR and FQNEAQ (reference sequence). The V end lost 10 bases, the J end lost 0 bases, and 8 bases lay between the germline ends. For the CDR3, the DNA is TGTGCCATCGTGGCAAGCACAGATACGCAGTATTTT. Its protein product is CAIVASTDTQYF.

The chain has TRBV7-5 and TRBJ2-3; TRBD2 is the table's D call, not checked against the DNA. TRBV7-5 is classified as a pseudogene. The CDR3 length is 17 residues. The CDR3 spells CARSFPTLAGSTDTQYF. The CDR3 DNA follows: TGTGCCAGAAGCTTCCCGACACTAGCGGGTTCCACAGATACGCAGTATTTT.

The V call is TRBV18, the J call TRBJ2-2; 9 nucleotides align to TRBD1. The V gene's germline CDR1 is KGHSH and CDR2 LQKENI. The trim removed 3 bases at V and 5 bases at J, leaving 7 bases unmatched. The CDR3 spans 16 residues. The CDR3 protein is CASSPLRDRVTGELFF. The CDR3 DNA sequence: TGTGCCAGCTCACCCCTACGGGACAGGGTTACCGGGGAGCTGTTTTTT.

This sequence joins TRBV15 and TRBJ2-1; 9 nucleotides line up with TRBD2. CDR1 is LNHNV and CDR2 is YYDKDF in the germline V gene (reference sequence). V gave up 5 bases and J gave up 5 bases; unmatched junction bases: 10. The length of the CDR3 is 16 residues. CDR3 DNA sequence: TGTGCCACCAGCCAGGTTCTAGCGGGGACGAACAATGAGCAGTTCTTC. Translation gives CATSQVLAGTNNEQFF.

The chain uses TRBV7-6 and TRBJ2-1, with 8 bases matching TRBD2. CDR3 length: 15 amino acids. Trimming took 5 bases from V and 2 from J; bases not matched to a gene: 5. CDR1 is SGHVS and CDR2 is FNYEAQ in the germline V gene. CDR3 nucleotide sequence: TGTGCCAGCAGCCCCCGGACTAGCACCTACAATGAGCAGTTCTTC. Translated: CASSPRTSTYNEQFF.

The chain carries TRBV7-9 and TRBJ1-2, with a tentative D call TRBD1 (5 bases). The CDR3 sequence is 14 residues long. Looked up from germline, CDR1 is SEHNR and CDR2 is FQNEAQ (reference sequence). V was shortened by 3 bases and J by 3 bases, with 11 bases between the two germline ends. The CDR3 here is CASSFQGTHYGYTF. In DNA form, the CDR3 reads TGTGCCAGCAGCTTCCAGGGAACTCACTATGGCTACACCTTC.

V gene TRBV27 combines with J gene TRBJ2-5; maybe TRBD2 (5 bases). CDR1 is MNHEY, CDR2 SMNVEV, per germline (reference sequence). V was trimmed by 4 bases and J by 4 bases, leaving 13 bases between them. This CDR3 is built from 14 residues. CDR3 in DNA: TGTGCCAGCAGTTGGGCCGGGGTCGGAGAGACCCAGTACTTC. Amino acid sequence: CASSWAGVGETQYF.

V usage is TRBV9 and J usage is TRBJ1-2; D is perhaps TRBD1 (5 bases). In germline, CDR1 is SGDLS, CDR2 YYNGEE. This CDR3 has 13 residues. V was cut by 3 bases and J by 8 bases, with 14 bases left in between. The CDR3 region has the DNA TGTGCCAGCAGCGGGGCAGGGCTTGGAGGCTACACCTTC. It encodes CASSGAGLGGYTF.

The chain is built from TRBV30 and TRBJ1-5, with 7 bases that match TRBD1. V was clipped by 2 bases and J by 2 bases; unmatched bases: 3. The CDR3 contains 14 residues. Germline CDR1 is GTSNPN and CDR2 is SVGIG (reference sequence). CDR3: CAWSHGQGNQPQHF. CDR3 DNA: TGTGCCTGGAGTCACGGACAGGGCAATCAGCCCCAGCATTTT.

CDR3 protein: CASSLLMSGGGSDNEQFF. CDR3 in DNA: TGCGCCAGCAGCTTGCTAATGAGCGGAGGAGGGTCCGACAATGAGCAGTTCTTC. The chain has TRBV5-1 and TRBJ2-1; possibly TRBD2 for D (6 bases). Per the germline V gene, CDR1 is SGHRS and CDR2 is YFSETQ. V shed 1 base and J shed 5 bases, with 22 bases lying between them. The CDR3 sequence is 18 residues long. The entire variable domain, with the rest obtained from reference TRBV5-1 and TRBJ2-1, is as follows: KAGVTQTPRYLIKTRGQQVTLSCSPISGHRSVSWYQQTPGQGLQFLFEYFSETQRNKGNFPGRFSGRQFSNSRSEMNVSTLELGDSALYLCASSLLMSGGGSDNEQFFGPGTRLTVL.

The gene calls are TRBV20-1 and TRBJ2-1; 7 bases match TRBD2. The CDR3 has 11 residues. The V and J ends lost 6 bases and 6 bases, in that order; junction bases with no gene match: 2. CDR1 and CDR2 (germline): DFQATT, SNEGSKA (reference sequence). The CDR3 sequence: CSAGRGNEQFF. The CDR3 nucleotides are TGCAGTGCGGGGAGGGGCAATGAGCAGTTCTTC.

CDR3 nucleotides: TGTGCCAGCAGCTACGGGACAGGGGGCGCCGAGCCCCAGCATTTT. Its protein product is CASSYGTGGAEPQHF. V is TRBV4-2 and J is TRBJ1-5; TRBD1 matches 12 bases. The CDR3 totals 15 residues. With V trimmed by 5 bases and J by 8 bases, 7 bases remained unmatched. Germline V CDR1 and CDR2: LGHNA, YNFKEQ.

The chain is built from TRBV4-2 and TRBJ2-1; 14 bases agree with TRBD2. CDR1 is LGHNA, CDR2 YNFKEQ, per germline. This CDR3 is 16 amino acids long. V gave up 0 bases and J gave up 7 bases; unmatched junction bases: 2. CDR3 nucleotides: TGTGCCAGCAGCCAAGAGACTAGCGGGAGGGTAAATGAGCAGTTCTTC. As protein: CASSQETSGRVNEQFF.

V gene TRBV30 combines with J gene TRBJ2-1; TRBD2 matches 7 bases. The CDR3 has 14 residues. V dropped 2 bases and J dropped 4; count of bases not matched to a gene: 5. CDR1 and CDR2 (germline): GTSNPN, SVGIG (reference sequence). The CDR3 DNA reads TGTGCCTGGAGTCGCCTAGCGGAATACAATGAGCAGTTCTTC. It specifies CAWSRLAEYNEQFF.

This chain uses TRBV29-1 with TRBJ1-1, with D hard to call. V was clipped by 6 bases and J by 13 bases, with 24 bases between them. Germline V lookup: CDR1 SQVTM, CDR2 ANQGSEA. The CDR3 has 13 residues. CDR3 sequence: CSVLTNGKTTVFF. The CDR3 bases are TGCAGCGTCCTGACTAACGGGAAAACTACGGTTTTCTTT.

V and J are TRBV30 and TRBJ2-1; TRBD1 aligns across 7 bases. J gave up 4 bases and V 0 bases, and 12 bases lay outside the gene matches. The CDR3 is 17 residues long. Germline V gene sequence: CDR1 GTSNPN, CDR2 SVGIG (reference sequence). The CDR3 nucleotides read TGTGCCTGGAGTGTAGGGGACAGTAGAGGGTTGTACAATGAGCAGTTCTTC. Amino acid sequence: CAWSVGDSRGLYNEQFF. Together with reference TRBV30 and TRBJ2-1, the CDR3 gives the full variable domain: SQTIHQWPATLVQPVGSPLSLECTVEGTSNPNLYWYRQAAGRGLQLLFYSVGIGQISSEVPQNLSASRPQDRQFILSSKKLLLSDSGFYLCAWSVGDSRGLYNEQFFGPGTRLTVL.

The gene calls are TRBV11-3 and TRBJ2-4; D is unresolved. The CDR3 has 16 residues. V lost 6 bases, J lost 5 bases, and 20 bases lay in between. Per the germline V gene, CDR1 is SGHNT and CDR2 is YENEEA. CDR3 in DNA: TGTGCCAGCAGAGATCGCGGCGATCCCTCTCAAAACATTCAGTACTTC. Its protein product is CASRDRGDPSQNIQYF.

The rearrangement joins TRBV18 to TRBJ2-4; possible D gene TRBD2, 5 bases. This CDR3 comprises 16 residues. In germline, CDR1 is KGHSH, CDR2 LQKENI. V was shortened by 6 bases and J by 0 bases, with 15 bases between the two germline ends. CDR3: CASSPFGELAKNIQYF. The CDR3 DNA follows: TGTGCCAGCTCCCCTTTCGGGGAGCTAGCCAAAAACATTCAGTACTTC.

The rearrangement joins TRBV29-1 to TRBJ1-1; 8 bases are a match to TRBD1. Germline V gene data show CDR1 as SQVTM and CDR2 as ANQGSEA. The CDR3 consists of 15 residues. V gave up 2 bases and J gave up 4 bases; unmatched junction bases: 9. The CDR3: CSVENPTGVGTEAFF. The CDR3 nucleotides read TGCAGCGTTGAAAATCCGACAGGGGTGGGCACTGAAGCTTTCTTT.

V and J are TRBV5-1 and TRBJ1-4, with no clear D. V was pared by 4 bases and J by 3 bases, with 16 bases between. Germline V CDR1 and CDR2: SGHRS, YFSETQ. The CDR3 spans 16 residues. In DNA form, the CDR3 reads TGCGCCAGCAGCCCGATGGAGGACCAACCTAATGAAAAACTGTTTTTT. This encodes CASSPMEDQPNEKLFF.

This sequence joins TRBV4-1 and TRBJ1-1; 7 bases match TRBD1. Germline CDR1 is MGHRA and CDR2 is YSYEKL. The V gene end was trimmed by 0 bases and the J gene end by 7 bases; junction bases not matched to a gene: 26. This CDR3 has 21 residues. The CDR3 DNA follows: TGCGCCAGCAGCCAAGAAGCTGGACCGACAGGGACGAACGACATGAAGTTTGAAGCTTTCTTT. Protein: CASSQEAGPTGTNDMKFEAFF.

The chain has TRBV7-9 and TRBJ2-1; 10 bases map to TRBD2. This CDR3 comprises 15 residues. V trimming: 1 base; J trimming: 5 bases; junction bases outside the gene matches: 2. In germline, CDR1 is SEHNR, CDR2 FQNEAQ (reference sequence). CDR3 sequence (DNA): TGTGCCAGCAGCTTAGTGGGACTAGCGAACAATGAGCAGTTCTTC. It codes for CASSLVGLANNEQFF.

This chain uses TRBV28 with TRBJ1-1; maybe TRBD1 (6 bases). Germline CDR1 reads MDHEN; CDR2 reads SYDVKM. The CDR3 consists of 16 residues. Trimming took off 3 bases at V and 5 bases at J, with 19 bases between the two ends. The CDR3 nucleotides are TGTGCCAGCAGTTTCCAACCTAGGGGGGGAAGGACTGAAGCTTTCTTT. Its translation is CASSFQPRGGRTEAFF.

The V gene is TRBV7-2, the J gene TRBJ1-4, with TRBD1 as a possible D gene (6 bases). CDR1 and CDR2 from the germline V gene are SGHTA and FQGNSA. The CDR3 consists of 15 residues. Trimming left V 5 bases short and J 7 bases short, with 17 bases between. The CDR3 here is CASSLAGGYGEKLFF. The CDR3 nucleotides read TGTGCCAGCAGCCTCGCGGGGGGCTACGGTGAAAAACTGTTTTTT.

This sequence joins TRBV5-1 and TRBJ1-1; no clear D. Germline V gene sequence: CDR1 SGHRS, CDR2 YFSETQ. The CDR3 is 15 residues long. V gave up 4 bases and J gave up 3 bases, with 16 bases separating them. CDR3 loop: CASSLAGALDTEAFF. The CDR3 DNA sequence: TGCGCCAGCAGCCTGGCTGGAGCGCTGGACACTGAAGCTTTCTTT.

The CDR3 here is CASSLAASGRGEQYF. The CDR3 DNA follows: TGTGCCAGCAGCTTAGCGGCTAGCGGGAGAGGAGAGCAGTACTTC. V and J are TRBV7-2 and TRBJ2-7, with 10 bases lining up with TRBD2. Per germline, CDR1 SGHTA and CDR2 FQGNSA. The trim removed 0 bases at V and 7 bases at J, leaving 6 bases unmatched. The CDR3 contains 15 residues.

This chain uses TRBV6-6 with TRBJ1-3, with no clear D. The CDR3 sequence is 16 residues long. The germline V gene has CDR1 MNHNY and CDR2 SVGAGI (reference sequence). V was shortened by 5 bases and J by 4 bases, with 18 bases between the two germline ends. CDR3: CASSQLLQLLGNTIYF. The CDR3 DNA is TGTGCCAGCAGTCAACTCCTGCAACTACTGGGAAACACCATATATTTT.

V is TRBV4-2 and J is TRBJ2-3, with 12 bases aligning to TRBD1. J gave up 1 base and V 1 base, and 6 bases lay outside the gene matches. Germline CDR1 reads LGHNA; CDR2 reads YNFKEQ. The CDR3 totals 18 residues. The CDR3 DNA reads TGTGCCAGCAGCCAAGCCACGGGACAGGGGGCTGGCACAGATACGCAGTATTTT. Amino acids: CASSQATGQGAGTDTQYF.